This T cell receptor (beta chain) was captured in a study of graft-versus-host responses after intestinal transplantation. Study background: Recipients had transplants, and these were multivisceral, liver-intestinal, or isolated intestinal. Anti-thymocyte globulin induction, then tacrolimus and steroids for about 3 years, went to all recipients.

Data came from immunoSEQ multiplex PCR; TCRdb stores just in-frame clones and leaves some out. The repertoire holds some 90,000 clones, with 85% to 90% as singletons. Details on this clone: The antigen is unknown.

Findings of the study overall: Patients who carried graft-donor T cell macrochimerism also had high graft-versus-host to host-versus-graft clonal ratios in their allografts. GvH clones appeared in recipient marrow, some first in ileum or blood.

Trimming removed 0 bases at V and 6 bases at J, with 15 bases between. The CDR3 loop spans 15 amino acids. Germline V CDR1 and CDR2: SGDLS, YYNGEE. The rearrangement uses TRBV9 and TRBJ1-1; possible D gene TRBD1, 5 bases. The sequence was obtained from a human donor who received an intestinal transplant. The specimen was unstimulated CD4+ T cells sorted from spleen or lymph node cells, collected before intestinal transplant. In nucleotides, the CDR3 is TGTGCCAGCAGCGTAGTGGTCCAGGGTCCGGCTGAAGCTTTCTTT. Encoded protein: CASSVVVQGPAEAFF.